This TCR beta chain was observed in a study of blood T cell repertoires in COVID-19. The wider study: There were acute and convalescent COVID-19 samples, and they came from the United States, Italy and Spain. Sources were T cells, B-cell-depleted T cells, or PBMCs; the material itself was cDNA or gDNA.

Authors' methods: Reference gene primer amplification yielded estimated nucleated cell counts. Data came from immunoSEQ multiplex PCR; TCRdb stores just in-frame clones and leaves some out. D and trimming come from the DNA, and the V and J calls and clone size come from that table. The sample includes about 70,000 clones, approximately 80% seen only once; the top ten take roughly a tenth. CDR1 and CDR2 from the germline V gene are MNHEY and SVGAGI. With 11 bases clipped from V and 4 bases from J, the junction kept 4 bases outside the gene matches. The CDR3 is 13 residues long. What was sequenced was peripheral blood. The chain carries TRBV6-5 and TRBJ1-5; 11 nucleotides line up with TRBD1. The receptor's source is an elderly woman with acute or convalescent COVID-19. DNA for the CDR3: TGTGCCGGACAGGGGGCTGAGAATCAGCCCCAGCATTTT. This encodes CAGQGAENQPQHF.